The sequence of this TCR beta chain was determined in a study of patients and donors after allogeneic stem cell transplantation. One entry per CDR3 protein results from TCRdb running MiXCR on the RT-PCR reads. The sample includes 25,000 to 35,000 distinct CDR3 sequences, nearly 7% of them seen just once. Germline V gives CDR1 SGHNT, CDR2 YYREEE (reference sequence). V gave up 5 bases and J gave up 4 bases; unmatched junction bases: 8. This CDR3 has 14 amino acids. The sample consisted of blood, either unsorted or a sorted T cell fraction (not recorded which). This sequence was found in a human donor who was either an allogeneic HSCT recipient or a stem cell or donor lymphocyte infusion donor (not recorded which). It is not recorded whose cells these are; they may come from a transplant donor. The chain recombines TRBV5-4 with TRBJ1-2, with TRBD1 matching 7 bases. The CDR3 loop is CASRNTGQPYGYTF. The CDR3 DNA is TGTGCCAGCAGGAATACGGGACAGCCCTATGGCTACACCTTC.